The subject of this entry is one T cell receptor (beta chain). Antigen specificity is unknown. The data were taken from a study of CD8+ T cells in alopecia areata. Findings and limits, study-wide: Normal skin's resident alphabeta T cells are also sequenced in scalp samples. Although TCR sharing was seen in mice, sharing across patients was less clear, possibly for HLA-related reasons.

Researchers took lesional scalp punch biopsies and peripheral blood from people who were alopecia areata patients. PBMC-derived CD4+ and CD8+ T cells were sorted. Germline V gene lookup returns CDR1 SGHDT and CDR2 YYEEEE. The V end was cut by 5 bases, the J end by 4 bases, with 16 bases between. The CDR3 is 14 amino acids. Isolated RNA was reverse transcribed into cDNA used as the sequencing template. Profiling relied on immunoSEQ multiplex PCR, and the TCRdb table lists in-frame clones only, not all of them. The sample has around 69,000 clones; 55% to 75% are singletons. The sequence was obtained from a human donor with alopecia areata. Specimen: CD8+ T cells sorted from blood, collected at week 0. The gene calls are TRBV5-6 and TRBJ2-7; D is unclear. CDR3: CASRTGHQPYEQYF. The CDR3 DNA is TGTGCCAGCAGAACGGGTCACCAACCTTACGAGCAGTACTTC.